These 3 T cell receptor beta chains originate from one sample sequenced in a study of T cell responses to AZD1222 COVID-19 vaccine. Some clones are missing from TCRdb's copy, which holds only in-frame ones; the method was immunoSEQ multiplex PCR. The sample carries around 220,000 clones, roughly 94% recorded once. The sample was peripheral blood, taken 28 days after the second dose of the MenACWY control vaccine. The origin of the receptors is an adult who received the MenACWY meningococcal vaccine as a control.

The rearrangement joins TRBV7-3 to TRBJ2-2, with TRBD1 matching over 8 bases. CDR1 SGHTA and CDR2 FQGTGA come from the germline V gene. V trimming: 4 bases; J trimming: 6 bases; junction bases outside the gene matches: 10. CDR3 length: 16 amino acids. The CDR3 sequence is CASSSGTGITAGELFF. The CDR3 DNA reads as TGTGCCAGCAGCTCCGGGACAGGTATAACCGCCGGGGAGCTGTTTTTT.

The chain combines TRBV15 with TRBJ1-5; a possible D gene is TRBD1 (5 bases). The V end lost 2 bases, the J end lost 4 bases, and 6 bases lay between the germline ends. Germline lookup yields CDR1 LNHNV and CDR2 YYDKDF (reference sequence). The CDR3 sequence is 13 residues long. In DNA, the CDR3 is TGTGCCACCAGCAGACAGGGAAATCAGCCCCAGCATTTT. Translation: CATSRQGNQPQHF.

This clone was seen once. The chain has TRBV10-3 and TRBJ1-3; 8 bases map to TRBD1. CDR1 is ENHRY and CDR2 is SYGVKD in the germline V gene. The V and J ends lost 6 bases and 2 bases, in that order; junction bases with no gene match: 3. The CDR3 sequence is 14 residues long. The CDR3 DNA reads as TGTGCCATCAGCGTACAGGGGGCTGGAAACACCATATATTTT. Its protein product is CAISVQGAGNTIYF.